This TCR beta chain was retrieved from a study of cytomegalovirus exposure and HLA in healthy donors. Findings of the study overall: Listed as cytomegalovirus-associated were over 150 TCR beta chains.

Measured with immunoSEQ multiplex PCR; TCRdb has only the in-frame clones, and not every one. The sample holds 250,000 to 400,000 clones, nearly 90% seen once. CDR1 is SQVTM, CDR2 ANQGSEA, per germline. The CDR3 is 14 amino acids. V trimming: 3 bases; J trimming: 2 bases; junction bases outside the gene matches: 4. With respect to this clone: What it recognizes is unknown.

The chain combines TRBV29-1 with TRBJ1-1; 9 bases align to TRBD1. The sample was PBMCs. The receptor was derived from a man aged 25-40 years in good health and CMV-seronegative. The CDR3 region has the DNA TGCAGCGTTGATCCGACAGGGGGAAACACTGAAGCTTTCTTT. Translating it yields CSVDPTGGNTEAFF.